A selection of T cell receptor beta chains follows, all from one sample in a study of blood T cells in healthy people across ages. TCRdb ran MiXCR on the 5' RACE reads and lists one entry per CDR3 protein. The data hold fewer than 2 million distinct CDR3 sequences, with roughly two fifths observed a single time. The sample taken for sequencing was blood. The receptor set was obtained from a human donor in good health. The CDR3 runs from the conserved cysteine through the conserved F or W. Each record gives: CDR3 protein, CDR3 DNA, V gene, clone size, J gene, D gene. D genes are given only for firm matches. Rows give clone size only sometimes, using once, few, many, or a class for an expanded clone.

CDR3 protein: CASRDGNRGNDGYTF
CDR3 DNA: TGTGCCAGCAGGGATGGGAACAGAGGTAACGATGGCTACACCTTC
V gene: TRBV7-2
clone size: once
J gene: TRBJ1-2
D gene: -

CDR3 protein: CASSWPGTTDTQYF
CDR3 DNA: TGTGCCAGCAGCTGGCCCGGGACCACAGATACGCAGTATTTT
V gene: TRBV5-6
clone size: -
J gene: TRBJ2-3
D gene: -

CDR3 protein: CSAHDRGNEQYF
CDR3 DNA: TGCAGTGCCCACGACAGGGGCAACGAGCAGTACTTC
V gene: TRBV20-1
clone size: -
J gene: TRBJ2-7
D gene: TRBD1

CDR3 protein: CASSQPERGRTEAFF
CDR3 DNA: TGCGCCAGCAGCCAACCGGAGAGGGGAAGGACTGAAGCTTTCTTT
V gene: TRBV4-3
clone size: -
J gene: TRBJ1-1
D gene: -

CDR3 protein: CASNRGPGEKLFF
CDR3 DNA: TGTGCCAGCAACAGGGGGCCGGGTGAAAAACTGTTTTTT
V gene: TRBV12-3/TRBV12-4
clone size: -
J gene: TRBJ1-4
D gene: TRBD1

CDR3 protein: CSARIAGSTDTQYF
CDR3 DNA: TGCAGTGCTAGAATAGCGGGGAGCACAGATACGCAGTATTTT
V gene: TRBV20-1
clone size: -
J gene: TRBJ2-3
D gene: TRBD2

CDR3 protein: CASSTWGRGGPDTQYF
CDR3 DNA: TGTGCCAGCAGCACGTGGGGTCGGGGGGGCCCAGATACGCAGTATTTT
V gene: TRBV9
clone size: -
J gene: TRBJ2-3
D gene: TRBD2

CDR3 protein: CASSLLPRTGGYEQYF
CDR3 DNA: TGTGCCAGCAGCTTATTACCCAGGACAGGGGGCTACGAGCAGTACTTC
V gene: TRBV7-2
clone size: -
J gene: TRBJ2-7
D gene: TRBD1

CDR3 protein: CTSSPTASSYEQYF
CDR3 DNA: TGCACCAGCAGCCCCACCGCCAGTTCCTACGAGCAGTACTTC
V gene: TRBV4-3
clone size: -
J gene: TRBJ2-7
D gene: -

CDR3 protein: CATSRHRYSYNEQFF
CDR3 DNA: TGTGCCACCAGCAGGCACAGATACTCCTACAATGAGCAGTTCTTC
V gene: TRBV15
clone size: few
J gene: TRBJ2-1
D gene: -

CDR3 protein: CSVEGDGLFVETQYF
CDR3 DNA: TGCAGCGTTGAAGGGGACGGACTTTTCGTGGAGACCCAGTACTTC
V gene: TRBV29-1
clone size: few
J gene: TRBJ2-5
D gene: -

CDR3 protein: CASSNGPPSGVLPYEQYF
CDR3 DNA: TGTGCCAGCAGTAACGGACCTCCTAGCGGGGTTTTGCCCTACGAGCAGTACTTC
V gene: TRBV6-2/TRBV6-3
clone size: -
J gene: TRBJ2-7
D gene: TRBD2

CDR3 protein: CASSPHRDISYEQYF
CDR3 DNA: TGTGCCAGCAGTCCACACCGGGACATTTCCTACGAGCAGTACTTC
V gene: TRBV28
clone size: few
J gene: TRBJ2-7
D gene: -

CDR3 protein: CASSHKPSYYSYEQYF
CDR3 DNA: TGTGCCAGCAGCCACAAACCCAGCTACTACTCCTACGAGCAGTACTTC
V gene: TRBV4-2
clone size: few
J gene: TRBJ2-7
D gene: -

CDR3 protein: CASSQRVWDGYTF
CDR3 DNA: TGTGCCAGCAGCCAGAGGGTCTGGGATGGCTACACCTTC
V gene: TRBV7-9
clone size: -
J gene: TRBJ1-2
D gene: -

CDR3 protein: CASSLEQNKAFF
CDR3 DNA: TGTGCCAGCAGCCTGGAACAGAACAAAGCTTTCTTT
V gene: TRBV14
clone size: -
J gene: TRBJ1-1
D gene: -